The 28 T cell receptor beta chains reported below all come from one sample, sequenced in a study of blood T cell repertoires in COVID-19. The data were produced by immunoSEQ multiplex PCR, yet TCRdb's version contains in-frame clones alone and is incomplete. Among a few hundred thousand clones listed, 70% to 90% were seen once. Sequencing was done on a sample of peripheral blood. The receptors were gathered from a woman aged 45-60 years with COVID-19, enrolled during active disease.

CDR3 DNA: TGTGCCTCCAGGGAACTAGCGGTCACCGGGGAGCTGTTTTTT. This encodes CASRELAVTGELFF. V gene TRBV19 combines with J gene TRBJ2-2, with TRBD2 identical over 8 bases. Losses at the gene ends were 11 bases for V and 4 bases for J; bases not matched to a gene: 9. Germline assignment: CDR1 LNHDA and CDR2 SQIVND (reference sequence). The CDR3 covers 14 residues.

The genes are TRBV11-2 and TRBJ2-1, with a possible D match to TRBD2 (6 bases). The V end was cut by 7 bases, the J end by 7 bases, with 11 bases between. Germline V gives CDR1 SGHAT, CDR2 FQNNGV. The CDR3 extends over 12 amino acids. CDR3 region: CASNLAGNEQFF. CDR3 coding DNA: TGTGCCAGCAACCTCGCGGGAAATGAGCAGTTCTTC.

This chain links TRBV7-9 with TRBJ1-5, with a possible D match to TRBD1 (5 bases). The CDR3 has 17 residues. V was trimmed by 5 bases and J by 2 bases, leaving 19 bases between them. The germline CDR1 and CDR2 sequences are SEHNR and FQNEAQ (reference sequence). The CDR3 protein is CASSPRGGEEGNQPQHF. The CDR3 DNA is TGTGCCAGCAGCCCCCGGGGGGGGGAAGAGGGCAATCAGCCCCAGCATTTT.

The gene calls are TRBV2 and TRBJ2-1; 11 nucleotides align to TRBD2. CDR3 length: 14 amino acids. The V gene end was trimmed by 7 bases and the J gene end by 8 bases; junction bases not matched to a gene: 7. Per the germline V gene, CDR1 is SNHLY and CDR2 is FYNNEI. CDR3 nucleotide sequence: TGTGCCAGCACAACTAGCGGGGGATTGGATGAGCAGTTCTTC. Translating it yields CASTTSGGLDEQFF.

V usage is TRBV29-1 and J usage is TRBJ1-1, with a possible D match to TRBD1 (5 bases). This CDR3 has 12 residues. Germline V CDR1 and CDR2: SQVTM, ANQGSEA. Trimming took off 7 bases at V and 5 bases at J, with 14 bases between the two ends. This chain's CDR3 is CSALSGGTEAFF. As DNA, the CDR3 is TGCAGCGCCCTCAGTGGGGGGACTGAAGCTTTCTTT.

The V and J genes are TRBV21-1 and TRBJ1-4. TRBV21-1 is a listed pseudogene. The CDR3 consists of 15 residues. CDR3 in DNA: TGTGCCAGCAGCAAAGCGGGGGGGGAGCCTGATGGACTGTTTTTT. It yields the protein CASSKAGGEPDGLFF.

The chain has TRBV6-5 and TRBJ1-2; 9 nucleotides align to TRBD1. CDR1 MNHEY and CDR2 SVGAGI come from the germline V gene. After removal of 4 bases from V and 3 bases from J, the junction contained 3 bases not matched to a gene. This CDR3 contains 14 residues. For the CDR3, the DNA is TGTGCCAGCAGTTTGGGACAGGGTCACTATGGCTACACCTTC. Translated, it gives CASSLGQGHYGYTF.

V and J are TRBV19 and TRBJ1-2; the D gene is possibly TRBD1 (5 bases). The CDR3 length is 16 residues. The V end lost 6 bases, the J end lost 5 bases, and 22 bases lay between the germline ends. CDR1 is LNHDA and CDR2 is SQIVND in the germline V gene (reference sequence). CDR3 DNA sequence: TGTGCCAGTAGCAGAACATCCATGACAGTTCGTTATGGCTACACCTTC. Protein: CASSRTSMTVRYGYTF.

This sequence joins TRBV7-2 and TRBJ2-3; no reliable D call. Germline loops: CDR1 SGHTA, CDR2 FQGNSA. With 4 bases removed from V and 6 bases from J, the gap between germline ends came to 8 bases. The CDR3 has 12 amino acids. CDR3 loop: CASSSYSDTQYF. For the CDR3, the DNA is TGTGCCAGCAGCTCTTACTCCGATACGCAGTATTTT.

This chain joins TRBV29-1 and TRBJ2-1; 9 bases are a match to TRBD2. The CDR3 has 14 amino acids. Germline CDR1 SQVTM, CDR2 ANQGSEA. The junction had 14 bases not matched to a gene; V was cut back by 7 bases and J by 10 bases. CDR3 nucleotides: TGCAGCGCCAAAAGCGGTAGCGGGGGAAGGGAGCAGTTCTTC. As protein: CSAKSGSGGREQFF.

This chain uses TRBV19 with TRBJ2-3, with 9 positions matching TRBD1. V trimming: 11 bases; J trimming: 2 bases; junction bases outside the gene matches: 11. The length of the CDR3 is 15 residues. The germline V gene encodes CDR1 LNHDA and CDR2 SQIVND (reference sequence). In DNA form, the CDR3 reads TGTGCCTCCAACGCCGGGACAGGGTACACAGATACGCAGTATTTT. This sequence encodes CASNAGTGYTDTQYF. The full variable domain, in which reference TRBV19 and TRBJ2-3 provide the parts outside the CDR3, is DGGITQSPKYLFRKEGQNVTLSCEQNLNHDAMYWYRQDPGQGLRLIYYSQIVNDFQKGDIAEGYSVSREKKESFPLTVTSAQKNPTAFYLCASNAGTGYTDTQYFGPGTRLTVL.

As to this clone: The junction departs from germline at one end; a sequencing error may be responsible. The rearrangement uses TRBV19 and TRBJ2-7, with 8 bases identical to TRBD1. This CDR3 region has 12 residues. CDR1 is LNHDA, CDR2 SQIVND, per germline (reference sequence). The DNA of the CDR3 is TGTGCCAGTAGTATCCGGACAGGGTCCCCTCTCTTC. As protein: CASSIRTGSPLF.

The chain employs TRBV7-2 and TRBJ2-5; 11 bases agree with TRBD2. V gave up 5 bases and J gave up 3 bases; unmatched junction bases: 5. Germline V gene sequence: CDR1 SGHTA, CDR2 FQGNSA. CDR3 length equals 15 residues. CDR3 DNA: TGTGCCAGCAGCCGCGGGACTAGCGGAGAAGAGACCCAGTACTTC. Its protein is CASSRGTSGEETQYF.

The V and J genes are TRBV3-1 (or the pseudogene TRBV3-2) and TRBJ1-1; 7 bases fit TRBD1. V was clipped by 1 base and J by 1 base; unmatched bases: 3. There are 15 residues in the CDR3. Per the germline V gene, CDR1 is LGHDT and CDR2 is YNNKEL (reference sequence). The CDR3 spells CASSQADRENTEAFF. CDR3 nucleotide sequence: TGTGCCAGCAGCCAAGCTGACAGGGAGAACACTGAAGCTTTCTTT.

V gene TRBV29-1 combines with J gene TRBJ1-2; D is unresolved. Germline assignment: CDR1 SQVTM and CDR2 ANQGSEA. The V end lost 0 bases, the J end lost 5 bases, and 16 bases lay between the germline ends. The CDR3 totals 15 residues. For the CDR3, the DNA is TGCAGCGTTGAAGATGTGGGCAAGGCACCTTATGGCTACACCTTC. It specifies CSVEDVGKAPYGYTF.

The chain joins TRBV20-1 to TRBJ2-1; 10 bases map to TRBD2. Germline lookup yields CDR1 DFQATT and CDR2 SNEGSKA (reference sequence). This CDR3 is built from 15 residues. V trimming: 3 bases; J trimming: 10 bases; junction bases outside the gene matches: 12. Here the CDR3 reads CSASGTLAGLGEQFF. The CDR3 bases are TGCAGTGCTAGTGGTACACTAGCGGGATTAGGGGAGCAGTTCTTC.

This clone has a single count. The chain links TRBV5-6 to TRBJ1-1; 7 bases align to TRBD1. The germline CDR1 and CDR2 sequences are SGHDT and YYEEEE. The V and J ends lost 2 bases and 0 bases, in that order; junction bases with no gene match: 4. The CDR3 has 15 amino acids. CDR3 loop: CASSLVDRVNTEAFF. CDR3 sequence (DNA): TGTGCCAGCAGCTTAGTCGACAGGGTGAACACTGAAGCTTTCTTT. Complete variable domain (other parts from reference TRBV5-6 and TRBJ1-1): DAGVTQSPTHLIKTRGQQVTLRCSPKSGHDTVSWYQQALGQGPQFIFQYYEEEERQRGNFPDRFSGHQFPNYSSELNVNALLLGDSALYLCASSLVDRVNTEAFFGQGTRLTVV.

The rearrangement links TRBV9 to TRBJ2-7; a possible D gene is TRBD2 (6 bases). The CDR3 has 16 amino acids. Germline V gives CDR1 SGDLS, CDR2 YYNGEE. Trimming took off 4 bases at V and 0 bases at J, with 17 bases between the two ends. CDR3 sequence reads: CASSPRDSSYSYEQYF. The CDR3 DNA follows: TGTGCCAGCAGCCCCCGGGACTCCTCATACTCCTACGAGCAGTACTTC. Full variable domain (remainder filled in from reference TRBV9 and TRBJ2-7): DSGVTQTPKHLITATGQRVTLRCSPRSGDLSVYWYQQSLDQGLQFLIQYYNGEERAKGNILERFSAQQFPDLHSELNLSSLELGDSALYFCASSPRDSSYSYEQYFGPGTRLTVT.

The chain recombines TRBV30 with TRBJ1-2; D remains unclear. V lost 3 bases to trimming and J lost 0 bases, with 8 bases between them. CDR1 and CDR2 from the germline V gene are GTSNPN and SVGIG (reference sequence). The CDR3 is 13 residues long. CDR3 residues: CAWSFVANYGYTF. CDR3 nucleotide sequence: TGTGCCTGGAGCTTCGTAGCTAACTATGGCTACACCTTC.

The V call is TRBV5-6, the J call TRBJ1-1; D is unresolved. Trimming left V 3 bases short and J 1 base short, with 7 bases between. CDR1 SGHDT and CDR2 YYEEEE come from the germline V gene. This CDR3 spans 13 amino acids. CDR3 coding DNA: TGTGCCAGCAGCTACAGTGCGAACACTGAAGCTTTCTTT. Translating gives CASSYSANTEAFF.

The chain is built from TRBV5-6 and TRBJ2-1, with TRBD2 matching 8 bases. The CDR3 is 13 residues long. The trim removed 4 bases at V and 8 bases at J, leaving 5 bases unmatched. The germline V gene has CDR1 SGHDT and CDR2 YYEEEE. The CDR3 nucleotides are TGTGCCAGCAGCCTGGGGACTAGAGATGAGCAGTTCTTC. It codes for CASSLGTRDEQFF.

The rearrangement joins TRBV30 to TRBJ1-4; weak D call: TRBD1 (5 bases). Germline loops: CDR1 GTSNPN, CDR2 SVGIG (reference sequence). Trimming took off 2 bases at V and 7 bases at J, with 11 bases between the two ends. CDR3 length: 13 residues. CDR3 residues: CAWSRGSVEKLFF. In nucleotides, the CDR3 is TGTGCCTGGAGTAGGGGTTCGGTTGAAAAACTGTTTTTT.

The V gene is TRBV7-8, the J gene TRBJ1-2, with D perhaps TRBD1 (6 bases). Germline V gene data show CDR1 as SGHVS and CDR2 as FQNEAQ. The V end was cut by 5 bases, the J end by 5 bases, with 12 bases between. The CDR3 has 13 residues. The CDR3 region is CASSRQVRYGYTF. CDR3 in DNA: TGTGCCAGCAGCCGACAGGTCCGATATGGCTACACCTTC.

The DNA of the CDR3 is TGCGCCAGCAGCGACCTCACCGGGACTAGTGGGGGGAATGAGCAGTTCTTC. Translated: CASSDLTGTSGGNEQFF. The chain joins TRBV5-1 to TRBJ2-1, with 8 bases that match TRBD2. This CDR3 region has 17 residues. CDR1 SGHRS and CDR2 YFSETQ come from the germline V gene. V trimming: 4 bases; J trimming: 7 bases; junction bases outside the gene matches: 16.

The chain links TRBV6-5 to TRBJ1-6; 8 bases match TRBD1. This CDR3 is built from 15 residues. The V gene end was trimmed by 6 bases and the J gene end by 6 bases; junction bases not matched to a gene: 7. Germline lookup yields CDR1 MNHEY and CDR2 SVGAGI. Here the CDR3 reads CASSQGAGGNSPLHF. The CDR3 region has the DNA TGTGCCAGCAGCCAGGGGGCAGGAGGTAATTCACCCCTCCACTTT.

This chain joins TRBV5-5 and TRBJ1-6, with no clear D. Germline CDR1 is SGHKS and CDR2 is YYEKEE (reference sequence). V was clipped by 4 bases and J by 1 base, with 12 bases between them. This CDR3 region has 16 residues. In DNA, the CDR3 is TGTGCCAGCAGCCCCTGGAGCGGTTCCTATAATTCACCCCTCCACTTT. Amino acids: CASSPWSGSYNSPLHF.

The V and J genes are TRBV5-1 and TRBJ1-1; D is unclear. Germline V lookup: CDR1 SGHRS, CDR2 YFSETQ. The V gene lost 5 bases and the J gene lost 7 bases, with 21 bases spanning the gap. This CDR3 comprises 15 residues. This CDR3 is CASRSAGATANEAFF. In nucleotides, the CDR3 is TGCGCCAGCAGATCCGCGGGAGCTACCGCCAATGAAGCTTTCTTT.

The rearrangement links TRBV24-1 to TRBJ2-3, with D possibly matching TRBD1 (6 bases). Germline V gene sequence: CDR1 KGHDR, CDR2 SFDVKD. V was trimmed by 0 bases and J by 0 bases, leaving 15 bases between them. The CDR3 is 18 amino acids. CDR3 loop: CATSDLLWTVLSTDTQYF. CDR3 DNA sequence: TGTGCCACCAGTGATTTGCTATGGACAGTCCTGAGCACAGATACGCAGTATTTT.